This T cell receptor beta chain emerged from a study of response to subunit inactivated influenza vaccine (dated by TCRdb to the late 2010s). Concerning the study at large: Deep quantitative T cell receptor repertoire profiling was used in the study to track responses to a trivalent subunit inactivated influenza vaccine. Study-wide findings and limitations: The authors proposed that each seasonal influenza vaccination may bring in only a limited number of new T cells.

About this clonotype itself: Its antigen target is currently unknown. No base quality values were provided; no much bigger clone lies one nucleotide off.

Trimming takes 6 bases off V and 5 bases off J; junction bases not matched to a gene: 6. The CDR3 holds 15 amino acids from the cysteine to the phenylalanine. CDR3 DNA only is kept here, 45 bases in frame from base 1. In the germline V gene, CDR1 corresponds to SNHLY and CDR2 to FYNNEI. Preparation of the library involved RT-PCR. The data were produced on an Illumina HiSeq 2500. TCRdb cleaned the public reads at Q25 with fastp, built clones with MiXCR and kept in-frame beta chains. Every entry covers one CDR3 protein and lists the most common genes and DNA from its rows. Counted in this sample were some 550,000 distinct CDR3 sequences; approximately 24% of them appeared once. The leading ten clones occupy 2.8% of the sample. The data also belong to a second study, concerning T cells expressing NK-cell markers. The second paper further reports: The TCR beta cDNA libraries were made using 5'RACE template switching, a step that added both a universal primer site and unique molecular identifiers. TCR beta-chain repertoires were profiled in sorted CD3+CD56+NKG2C+, CD3+CD56+NKG2C- and CD3+CD56-NKG2C+ T-cell subsets from several donors. Among the eight sequenced donors, seven were HCMV-seropositive and one was HCMV-seronegative. In several experiments an anti-gammadeltaTCR antibody was added to restrict sorting to alphabetaTCR-expressing T cells. In roughly six donors, the dominant CD3+CD56+NKG2C+ clonotypes ranked among the top 10 CD8+ clonotypes, making up 1.0-7.0% of CD8+ T cells. Those dominant clonotypes were again the most abundant among CD3+CD56-NKG2C+ cells in a handful of donors, at about 25-60.1%. It remained unclear whether the expanded NKG2C-expressing T cell clones were specific for HCMV antigens. The eight sequenced donors were randomly selected healthy volunteers, three men and five women. HCMV-specific IgG was detected in serum with a commercial ELISA kit to determine HCMV serostatus. Peripheral blood mononuclear cells were isolated from blood by Ficoll density gradient centrifugation. CD4+ and CD8+ T cells were isolated from PBMC by magnetic immunoseparation with Miltenyi isolation kits. cDNA synthesis was primed from the TCR beta constant segment and was followed by two successive PCR amplification steps. The libraries were sequenced on Illumina HiSeq 2000/2500, MiSeq or NextSeq, producing 2 x 150 bp reads. MIGEC was used to demultiplex reads and group the reads by UMI, and MiTCR was used to assemble and quantify clonotypes. To exclude erroneous sequences, only TCR cDNA sequences supported by at least two reads were retained. The tcR package was used for downstream repertoire analysis, and clonotypes were matched across fractions by CDR3 nucleotide sequence plus V segment. VDJmatch was used to annotate antigen specificity against VDJdb, with one amino acid substitution in CDR3 permitted.

The chain is encoded by TRBV2 joined to TRBJ2-1, with 11 junctional bases fitting TRBD2. The source of this sequence is a man aged 50 or older who received an inactivated influenza vaccine. Donor details come from another sample of the same person, matched by shared clones. The source was CD4+ T cells sorted from PBMCs, collected about 13 days after vaccination. For the CDR3, the sequence is CASRVLAGVDNEQFF. The sequenced DNA is TGTGCCAGCAGAGTACTAGCGGGGGTGGACAATGAGCAGTTCTTC. Where the CDR3 stops, the reference TRBV2 and TRBJ2-1 genes take over; the full variable domain is EPEVTQTPSHQVTQMGQEVILRCVPISNHLYFYWYRQILGQKVEFLVSFYNNEISEKSEIFDDQFSVERPDGSNFTLKIRSTKLEDSAMYFCASRVLAGVDNEQFFGPGTRLTVL.